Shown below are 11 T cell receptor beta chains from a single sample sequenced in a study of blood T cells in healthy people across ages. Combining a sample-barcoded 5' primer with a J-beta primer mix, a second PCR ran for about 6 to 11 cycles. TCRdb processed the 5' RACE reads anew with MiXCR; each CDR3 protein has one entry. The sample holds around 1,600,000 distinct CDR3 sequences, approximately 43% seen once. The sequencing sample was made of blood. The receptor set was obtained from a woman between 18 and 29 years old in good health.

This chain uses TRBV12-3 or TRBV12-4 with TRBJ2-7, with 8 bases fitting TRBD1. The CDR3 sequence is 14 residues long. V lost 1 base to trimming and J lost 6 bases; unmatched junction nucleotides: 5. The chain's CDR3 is CASSLGQGAIEQYF. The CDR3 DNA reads TGTGCCAGCAGTTTAGGTCAGGGGGCCATCGAGCAGTACTTC.

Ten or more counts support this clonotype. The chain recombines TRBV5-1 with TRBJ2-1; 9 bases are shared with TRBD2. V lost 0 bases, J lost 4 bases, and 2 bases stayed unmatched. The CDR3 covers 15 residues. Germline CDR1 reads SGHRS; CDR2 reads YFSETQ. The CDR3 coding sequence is TGCGCCAGCAGCTTGGAACTAGCGGGTTACAATGAGCAGTTCTTC. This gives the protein CASSLELAGYNEQFF.

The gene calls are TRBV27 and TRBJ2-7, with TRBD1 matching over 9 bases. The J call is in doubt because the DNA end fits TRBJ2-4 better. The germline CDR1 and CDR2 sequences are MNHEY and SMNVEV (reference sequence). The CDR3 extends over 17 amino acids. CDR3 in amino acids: CASNRGRLLGAKNIQYF. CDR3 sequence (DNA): TGTGCCAGCAACAGGGGGCGCCTGTTAGGTGCCAAAAACATTCAGTACTTC.

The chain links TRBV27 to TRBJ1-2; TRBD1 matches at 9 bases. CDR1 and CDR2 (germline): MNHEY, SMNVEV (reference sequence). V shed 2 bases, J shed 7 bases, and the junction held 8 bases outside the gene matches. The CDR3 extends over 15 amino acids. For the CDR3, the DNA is TGTGCCAGCAGTTTACTAAGTGGGACAGGGAGTGGCTACACCTTC. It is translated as CASSLLSGTGSGYTF.

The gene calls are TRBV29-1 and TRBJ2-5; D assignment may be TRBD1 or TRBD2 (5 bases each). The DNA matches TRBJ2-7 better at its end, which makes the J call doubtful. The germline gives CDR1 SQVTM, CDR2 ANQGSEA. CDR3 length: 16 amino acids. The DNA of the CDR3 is TGCAGCGTTACCGGACGTTCGGGGACCCACTCCTACGAGCAGTACTTC. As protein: CSVTGRSGTHSYEQYF.

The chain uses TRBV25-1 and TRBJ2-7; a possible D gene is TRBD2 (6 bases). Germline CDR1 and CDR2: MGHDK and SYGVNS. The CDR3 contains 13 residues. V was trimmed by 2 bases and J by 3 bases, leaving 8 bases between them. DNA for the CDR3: TGTGCCAGCAGTGAACCGGGAGTCTACGAGCAGTACTTC. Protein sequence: CASSEPGVYEQYF.

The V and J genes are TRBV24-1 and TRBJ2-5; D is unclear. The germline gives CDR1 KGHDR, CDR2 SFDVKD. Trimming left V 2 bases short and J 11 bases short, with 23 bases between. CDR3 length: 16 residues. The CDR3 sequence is CATSDYVTQTYNEQYF. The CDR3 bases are TGTGCCACCAGTGATTATGTGACCCAGACCTACAATGAGCAGTACTTC.

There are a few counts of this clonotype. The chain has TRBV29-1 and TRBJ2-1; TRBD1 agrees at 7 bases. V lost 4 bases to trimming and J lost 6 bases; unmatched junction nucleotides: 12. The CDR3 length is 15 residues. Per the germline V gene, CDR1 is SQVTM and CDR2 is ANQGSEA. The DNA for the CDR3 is TGCAGCGTTGTCTTGGGCACAGGGGATGGCAATGAGCAGTTCTTC. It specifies CSVVLGTGDGNEQFF.

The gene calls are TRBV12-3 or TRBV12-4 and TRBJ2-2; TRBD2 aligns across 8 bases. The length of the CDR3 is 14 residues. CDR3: CTVARGENTGELFF. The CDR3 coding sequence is TGTACCGTCGCGCGGGGGGAAAACACCGGGGAGCTGTTTTTT.

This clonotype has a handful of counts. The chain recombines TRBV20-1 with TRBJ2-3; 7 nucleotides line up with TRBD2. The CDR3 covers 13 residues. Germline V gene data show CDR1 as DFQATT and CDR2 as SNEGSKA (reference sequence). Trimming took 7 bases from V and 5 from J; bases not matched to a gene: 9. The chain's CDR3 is CSGLVRELDTQYF. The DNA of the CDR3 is TGCAGTGGGTTGGTGCGGGAGTTAGATACGCAGTATTTT.

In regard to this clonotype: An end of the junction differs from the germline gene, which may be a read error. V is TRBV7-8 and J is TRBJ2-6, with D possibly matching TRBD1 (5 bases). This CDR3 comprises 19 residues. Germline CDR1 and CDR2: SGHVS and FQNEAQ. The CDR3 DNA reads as TGTGCCAGCAGCTTAAATTTTTCACCGAACGATCCTGGGGCTAACGTCCTGACTTTC. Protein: CASSLNFSPNDPGANVLTF.